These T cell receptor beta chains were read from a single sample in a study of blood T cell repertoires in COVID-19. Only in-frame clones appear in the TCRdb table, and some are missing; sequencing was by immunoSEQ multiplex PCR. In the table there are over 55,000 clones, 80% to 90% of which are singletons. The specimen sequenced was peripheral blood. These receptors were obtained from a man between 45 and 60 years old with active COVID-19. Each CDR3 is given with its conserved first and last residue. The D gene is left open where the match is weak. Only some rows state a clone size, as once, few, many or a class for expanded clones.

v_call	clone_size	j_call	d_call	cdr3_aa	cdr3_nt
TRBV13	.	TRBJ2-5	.	CASSLEHPRGIEETQYF	TGTGCCAGCAGCTTAGAACACCCTCGAGGGATAGAAGAGACCCAGTACTTC
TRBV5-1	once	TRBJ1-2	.	CASSLAGGQTQGYTF	TGCGCCAGCAGCTTGGCTGGGGGCCAGACACAAGGCTACACCTTC
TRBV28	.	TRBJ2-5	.	CASSSGSGETQYF	TGTGCCAGCAGTTCGGGGTCCGGGGAGACCCAGTACTTC
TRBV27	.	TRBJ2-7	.	CASSLGGSYEQYF	TGTGCCAGCAGTTTAGGGGGGTCCTACGAGCAGTACTTC
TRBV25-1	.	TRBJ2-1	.	CASSETRQKNYNEQFF	TGTGCCAGCAGTGAAACGCGACAGAAGAATTACAATGAGCAGTTCTTC
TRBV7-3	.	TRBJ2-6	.	CASSRTGWDSGSGANVLTF	TGTGCCAGCAGCCGAACGGGGTGGGACTCGGGCTCTGGGGCCAACGTCCTGACTTTC
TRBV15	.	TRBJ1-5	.	CATTEHGTLEPQHF	TGTGCCACCACCGAACACGGGACTTTGGAGCCCCAGCATTTT
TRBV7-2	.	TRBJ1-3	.	CASSPTVSGNTIYF	TGTGCCAGCAGCCCGACAGTCTCTGGAAACACCATATATTTT
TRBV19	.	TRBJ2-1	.	CASSIVGKYNEQFF	TGTGCCAGTAGTATAGTTGGCAAGTACAATGAGCAGTTCTTC
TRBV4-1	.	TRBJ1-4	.	CASSQDRPGGANEKLFF	TGCGCCAGCAGCCAAGATAGGCCGGGGGGTGCTAATGAAAAACTGTTTTTT
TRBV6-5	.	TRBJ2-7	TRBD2	CASSGTSGYEQYF	TGTGCCAGCAGCGGGACTAGCGGCTACGAGCAGTACTTC